The T cell receptor (beta chain) under discussion was sequenced for a study of human T cells and chemical hapten exposure. Study at large: An area of 2 cm by 2 to 2.5 cm on upper inner arm skin received 2% DPC for sensitization. It was small differences in pooled library volume that mainly caused per-sample TCR yields to vary.

Study observations and caveats: Expanded TCRs produced significantly more large CDR3 similarity clusters than controls did.

This clonotype was observed many times. Its antigen is undetermined. The time point was: patch test 1, 2 weeks after DPC sensitization. Treatment noted: therapeutic diphenylcyclopropenone sensitization with weekly scalp DPC. V lost 2 bases to trimming and J lost 10 bases, with 18 bases between them. The germline CDR1 and CDR2 sequences are LGHDT and YNNKEL (reference sequence). This CDR3 comprises 15 residues. The library labeled individual cDNA molecules by adding unique molecular identifiers to them. A single record per CDR3 protein comes from TCRdb applying MiXCR to the RACE reads. In the table there are approximately 340,000 distinct CDR3 sequences, 5.5% to 8% of which are singletons.

This specimen was whole blood, taken in connection with sensitization to the hapten diphenylcyclopropenone (DPC). The TCR was taken from a woman aged 18-29 years with alopecia areata. Some clones in this sample may be carry-over from other donors' samples. The chain links TRBV3-1 to TRBJ2-1, with D possibly called TRBD1 or TRBD2 (5 bases each). CDR3 bases: TGTGCCAGCAGCCAACAACAAGCCCGTTGGGACGAGCAGTTCTTC. Protein product: CASSQQQARWDEQFF.